This T cell receptor (beta chain) was recorded in a study of blood T cell repertoires in COVID-19. Study-wide background: Spain, Italy and the United States supplied samples that represented acute and convalescent COVID-19.

Authors' analysis steps: Estimates of nucleated cell counts were drawn from the amplification of reference gene primers. Libraries were prepared by immunoSEQ multiplex PCR; TCRdb keeps only in-frame clonotypes and omits some of them. The V and J calls and clone size come from that table; D and trimming were worked out from the DNA. This table has about 400,000 clones, roughly 88% appearing once. Those enrolled, adults aged roughly 18 to 95 years, came from around 25 US areas. CDR1 is MGHRA, CDR2 YSYEKL, per germline. The trim removed 3 bases at V and 6 bases at J, leaving 7 bases unmatched. The CDR3 length is 15 residues.

The sample consisted of PBMCs or T cells enriched from blood (not recorded which). J is TRBJ2-7 and V is TRBV4-1; 11 bases line up with TRBD2. The TCR originated in a woman in her forties with acute COVID-19. CDR3 in amino acids: CASSHLAGGFFEQYF. The DNA of the CDR3 is TGCGCCAGCAGCCACTTAGCGGGGGGGTTTTTCGAGCAGTACTTC.